The 31 T cell receptor beta chains in this list originate from one sample, sequenced in a study of CD8+ T cells in alopecia areata. As the sequencing template, cDNA was produced by extracting RNA and reverse transcribing it. Sequencing used immunoSEQ multiplex PCR; TCRdb keeps in-frame clones, though not all of them. The sample includes some 110,000 clones, around two fifths of them seen just once. Sequences were obtained from CD4+ T cells sorted from blood. The source of these receptors is a human donor with alopecia areata.

The chain has TRBV29-1 and TRBJ1-1; no definite D call. This CDR3 contains 14 residues. CDR1 and CDR2 (germline): SQVTM, ANQGSEA. Trimming removed 2 bases at V and 1 base at J, with 11 bases between. The chain's CDR3 is CSVEYGRQNTEAFF. The CDR3 bases are TGCAGCGTTGAATATGGCAGGCAGAACACTGAAGCTTTCTTT.

The chain recombines TRBV20-1 with TRBJ2-4; the D gene is possibly TRBD2 (6 bases). Germline lookup yields CDR1 DFQATT and CDR2 SNEGSKA (reference sequence). The CDR3 is made up of 11 amino acids. The CDR3 here is CSSPGVDIQYF. DNA for the CDR3: TGCAGCAGCCCGGGGGTTGACATTCAGTACTTC.

The rearrangement links TRBV29-1 to TRBJ1-1; D call uncertain. V lost 2 bases to trimming and J lost 4 bases, with 14 bases between them. The CDR3 length is 14 residues. CDR1 is SQVTM, CDR2 ANQGSEA, per germline. CDR3 bases: TGCAGCGTTGAACCCCTTTTAGCCCCCACTGAAGCTTTCTTT. Its translation is CSVEPLLAPTEAFF.

This clone was seen a few times. The gene calls are TRBV30 and TRBJ1-2; D is unclear. From germline, CDR1 is GTSNPN and CDR2 SVGIG (reference sequence). The V end lost 3 bases, the J end lost 3 bases, and 14 bases lay between the germline ends. This CDR3 comprises 14 residues. CDR3: CAWRVIAGDYGYTF. In nucleotides, the CDR3 is TGTGCCTGGAGGGTCATCGCTGGGGACTATGGCTACACCTTC.

This clone has more than one count but fewer than ten. The chain links TRBV2 to TRBJ1-6, with no clear D. Germline assignment: CDR1 SNHLY and CDR2 FYNNEI. The CDR3 spans 15 residues. Deletions cut 6 bases from V and 0 bases from J, with 9 bases between. CDR3 region: CASRMESSYNSPLHF. In DNA form, the CDR3 reads TGTGCCAGCAGAATGGAGAGCTCCTATAATTCACCCCTCCACTTT.

In its sample, this clone was seen a few times. CDR3 bases: TGCAGCGTCGGAGCGGTGGACATACCTTATAAAGCTTTCTTT. Protein product: CSVGAVDIPYKAFF. The V and J genes are TRBV29-1 and TRBJ1-1, with D possibly TRBD1 on 5 matching bases. The CDR3 spans 14 residues. The ends were cut back, 6 bases at V and 9 bases at J, with 23 bases in the middle. The germline V gene has CDR1 SQVTM and CDR2 ANQGSEA.

This clone was counted between two and nine times. This chain joins TRBV27 and TRBJ2-7, with TRBD2 matching over 9 bases. This CDR3 is built from 14 residues. V dropped 5 bases and J dropped 4; count of bases not matched to a gene: 6. Germline V CDR1 and CDR2: MNHEY, SMNVEV (reference sequence). The CDR3: CASSPRTSVYEQYF. In DNA, the CDR3 is TGTGCCAGCAGTCCACGGACTAGCGTTTACGAGCAGTACTTC.

This chain links TRBV29-1 with TRBJ2-7; no firm D call. Trimming pared 4 bases from V and 2 bases from J, leaving 9 bases between. CDR3 length: 12 residues. Germline V gene sequence: CDR1 SQVTM, CDR2 ANQGSEA. CDR3 in amino acids: CSVGDGPYEQYF. The CDR3 coding sequence is TGCAGCGTTGGAGACGGTCCCTACGAGCAGTACTTC.

J is TRBJ2-7 and V is TRBV4-3; 8 positions match TRBD2. After removal of 2 bases from V and 3 bases from J, the junction contained 6 bases not matched to a gene. The CDR3 loop spans 15 amino acids. Germline assignment: CDR1 LGHNA and CDR2 YSLEER. CDR3: CASSQRREANYEQYF. For the CDR3, the DNA is TGCGCCAGCAGCCAACGGCGGGAGGCCAACTACGAGCAGTACTTC.

The chain is built from TRBV4-3 and TRBJ2-1; possibly TRBD2 for D (6 bases). Germline CDR1 is LGHNA and CDR2 is YSLEER. The CDR3 is 16 residues long. The V end lost 3 bases, the J end lost 5 bases, and 17 bases lay between the germline ends. CDR3 protein: CASSQLGLGGNNEQFF. The CDR3 DNA is TGCGCCAGCAGCCAGCTGGGACTCGGAGGCAACAATGAGCAGTTCTTC.

The rearrangement uses TRBV29-1 and TRBJ2-1; TRBD1 aligns across 7 bases. Per the germline V gene, CDR1 is SQVTM and CDR2 is ANQGSEA. The ends lost 6 bases at V and 10 bases at J; junction bases unmatched: 12. The CDR3 runs 13 residues. CDR3 in DNA: TGCAGCGTGGGACAGCGTCCCCCGGGGGAGCAGTTCTTC. Residues: CSVGQRPPGEQFF.

J is TRBJ2-5 and V is TRBV7-6; TRBD1 or TRBD2 may be the D gene (5 bases each). Germline loops: CDR1 SGHVS, CDR2 FNYEAQ. This CDR3 spans 15 amino acids. V was pared by 7 bases and J by 2 bases, with 17 bases between. The CDR3 reads CASIPSTGAQETQYF. The DNA for the CDR3 is TGTGCCAGCATCCCTTCTACCGGGGCTCAAGAGACCCAGTACTTC.

CDR3 sequence (DNA): TGTGCCAGCACGCTATCCGGAAACACCATATATTTT. Translation gives CASTLSGNTIYF. The chain couples TRBV28 to TRBJ1-3, with no clear D. The CDR3 covers 12 residues. V lost 7 bases to trimming and J lost 4 bases, with 8 bases between them. Germline V gene sequence: CDR1 MDHEN, CDR2 SYDVKM.

The chain carries TRBV5-1 and TRBJ2-6; either TRBD1 or TRBD2 may fit D (5 bases each). Germline assignment: CDR1 SGHRS and CDR2 YFSETQ. CDR3 length: 16 amino acids. Trimming stripped 4 bases from V and 0 bases from J, with 11 bases between. CDR3 nucleotides: TGCGCCAGCAGCGGACTTGGGGGCTCTGGGGCCAACGTCCTGACTTTC. This translates into CASSGLGGSGANVLTF.

This clone was picked up a small number of times. V and J are TRBV27 and TRBJ2-1; no clear D gene. This CDR3 contains 13 residues. With 5 bases removed from V and 5 bases from J, the gap between germline ends came to 10 bases. In germline, CDR1 is MNHEY, CDR2 SMNVEV (reference sequence). The CDR3 bases are TGTGCCAGCAGTCGCCTTAGGGACAATGAGCAGTTCTTC. Translated: CASSRLRDNEQFF.

The rearrangement joins TRBV5-4 to TRBJ2-5; D gene uncertain. This CDR3 comprises 14 residues. From germline, CDR1 is SGHNT and CDR2 YYREEE (reference sequence). V was pared by 4 bases and J by 3 bases, with 13 bases between. CDR3 in DNA: TGTGCCAGCAGCCATTCCCGTGTCGAAGAGACCCAGTACTTC. Translated, it gives CASSHSRVEETQYF. The full variable domain, completed using reference TRBV5-4 and TRBJ2-5, is ETGVTQSPTHLIKTRGQQVTLRCSSQSGHNTVSWYQQALGQGPQFIFQYYREEENGRGNFPPRFSGLQFPNYSSELNVNALELDDSALYLCASSHSRVEETQYFGPGTRLLVL.

The chain uses TRBV5-1 and TRBJ1-1, with D tentatively TRBD1 (5 bases). The CDR3 length is 13 residues. Trimming took 8 bases from V and 3 from J, leaving 14 bases between them. Germline assignment: CDR1 SGHRS and CDR2 YFSETQ. The CDR3 nucleotides are TGCGCCAGTAACGCAGGGAGTGACACTGAAGCTTTCTTT. It translates to CASNAGSDTEAFF.

The chain couples TRBV29-1 to TRBJ1-1; D is unresolved. CDR1 is SQVTM, CDR2 ANQGSEA, per germline. This CDR3 is built from 13 residues. The V gene lost 4 bases and the J gene lost 1 base, with 10 bases spanning the gap. The CDR3 DNA reads TGCAGCGTTGCCTTGTTCGGGAACACTGAAGCTTTCTTT. Translating gives CSVALFGNTEAFF.

This clone was detected only a few times. The V call is TRBV6-5, the J call TRBJ2-7; TRBD1 is a possible D gene (6 bases). CDR1 is MNHEY and CDR2 is SVGAGI in the germline V gene. Between the trimmed V and J ends, which lost 0 bases and 3 bases, there was a span of 15 bases. This CDR3 region has 16 residues. DNA for the CDR3: TGTGCCAGCAGTTACTCGGGTTCGGACAGAATCTACGAGCAGTACTTC. Translated: CASSYSGSDRIYEQYF.

The sample holds a few counts of this clone. The V call is TRBV7-2, the J call TRBJ2-7; unclear D gene. The CDR3 contains 12 residues. Trimming pared 1 base from V and 2 bases from J, leaving 3 bases between. Germline CDR1 is SGHTA and CDR2 is FQGNSA. CDR3 sequence (DNA): TGTGCCAGCAGCTTAGAGGCCTACGAGCAGTACTTC. It codes for CASSLEAYEQYF.

The rearrangement uses TRBV10-3 and TRBJ2-1, with D possibly being TRBD2 (5 bases). The germline V gene encodes CDR1 ENHRY and CDR2 SYGVKD. V lost 8 bases and J lost 8, with 16 bases in between. This CDR3 is built from 13 residues. The CDR3 sequence: CAIGKTRVDEQFF. The CDR3 DNA follows: TGTGCCATCGGGAAAACTAGAGTCGATGAGCAGTTCTTC.

This chain uses TRBV5-1 with TRBJ2-1, with TRBD2 identical over 13 bases. Trimming at V came to 3 bases and at J to 3 bases, leaving 6 bases not matched to a gene. The CDR3 sequence is 17 residues long. Germline V gives CDR1 SGHRS, CDR2 YFSETQ. CDR3 loop: CASSYGLAGVDYNEQFF. Here the CDR3 DNA reads TGCGCCAGCAGCTACGGACTAGCGGGGGTCGACTACAATGAGCAGTTCTTC.

This chain's CDR3 is CASSLLDRGDSPLHF. In DNA form, the CDR3 reads TGTGCCAGCAGCCTATTAGACAGGGGAGACTCACCCCTCCACTTT. The V gene is TRBV7-2, the J gene TRBJ1-6, with 8 bases fitting TRBD1. This CDR3 is 15 amino acids long. Germline-derived CDR1 and CDR2 are SGHTA and FQGNSA. Trimming cost V 5 bases and J 10 bases; bases outside gene matches: 10.

The gene calls are TRBV28 and TRBJ2-3; a weak D match, TRBD1 (5 bases). The V gene lost 6 bases and the J gene lost 6 bases, with 16 bases spanning the gap. The CDR3 runs 14 residues. Germline V lookup: CDR1 MDHEN, CDR2 SYDVKM. The CDR3 sequence: CASRVSTGRDTQYF. The CDR3 DNA follows: TGTGCCAGCAGGGTGAGCACAGGCCGGGATACGCAGTATTTT.

The chain recombines TRBV4-3 with TRBJ2-1; 9 bases are a match to TRBD2. V was clipped by 4 bases and J by 2 bases; unmatched bases: 6. The germline CDR1 and CDR2 sequences are LGHNA and YSLEER. This CDR3 is 16 amino acids long. This CDR3 is CASSPGGRGTYNEQFF. CDR3 in DNA: TGCGCCAGCAGCCCGGGCGGGAGGGGGACCTACAATGAGCAGTTCTTC.

This rearrangement joins TRBV29-1 to TRBJ2-7; the D gene could be TRBD1 or TRBD2 (5 bases each). In germline, CDR1 is SQVTM, CDR2 ANQGSEA. The CDR3 runs 14 residues. Trimming shortened V by 6 bases and J by 0 bases, and 15 bases separated the two germline ends. The CDR3 region is CSVIRDGGSYEQYF. The CDR3 coding sequence is TGCAGCGTCATCCGGGACGGAGGCTCCTACGAGCAGTACTTC.

The chain uses TRBV29-1 and TRBJ1-1, with D maybe TRBD1 (6 bases). V lost 4 bases, J lost 5 bases, and 14 bases lay in between. CDR3 size: 13 residues. CDR1 SQVTM and CDR2 ANQGSEA come from the germline V gene. This chain's CDR3 is CSVVRQAKTEAFF. The CDR3 DNA sequence: TGCAGCGTTGTTCGACAGGCGAAAACTGAAGCTTTCTTT.

This clone appeared a single time. This sequence joins TRBV28 and TRBJ2-5; D tentatively fits TRBD1 or TRBD2 (6 bases each). The germline V gene encodes CDR1 MDHEN and CDR2 SYDVKM. This CDR3 comprises 12 residues. V lost 6 bases, J lost 6 bases, and 11 bases lay in between. The CDR3 DNA reads as TGTGCCAGCAGCGGGGGCCTAAAGACCCAGTACTTC. Translated: CASSGGLKTQYF.

DNA of the CDR3: TGCAGCGTGGGTGGGGTGTTGGGCACTGAAGCTTTCTTT. Its translation: CSVGGVLGTEAFF. J is TRBJ1-1 and V is TRBV29-1; D not certain. Trimming pared 6 bases from V and 4 bases from J, leaving 15 bases between. CDR3 length: 13 residues. The V gene's germline CDR1 is SQVTM and CDR2 ANQGSEA.

V and J are TRBV29-1 and TRBJ1-3; no definite D call. The V end was cut by 4 bases, the J end by 4 bases, with 14 bases between. The germline gives CDR1 SQVTM, CDR2 ANQGSEA. This CDR3 contains 14 residues. CDR3 sequence: CSVALAARGNTIYF. The CDR3, as DNA: TGCAGCGTTGCGTTGGCAGCCCGGGGAAACACCATATATTTT.

The gene calls are TRBV7-9 and TRBJ2-3, with TRBD2 matching over 9 bases. CDR1 and CDR2 (germline): SEHNR, FQNEAQ (reference sequence). The J segment lost 4 bases and the V segment lost 0 bases, leaving 14 bases of the junction unmatched. The CDR3 has 19 amino acids. For the CDR3, the DNA is TGTGCCAGCAGCTTAGCGCGGGCCCTCGGGGCTAGCGGGGCAGATACGCAGTATTTT. This sequence encodes CASSLARALGASGADTQYF.